This T cell receptor (beta chain) stems from a study of neurological immune-mediated disorders. Study results and limitations: Multiple sclerosis, the disease with the least TCR clonal expansion, fell below healthy controls, whereas HTLV-1-associated myelopathy showed the most.

TCRdb used MiXCR to reprocess the 5' RACE reads, holding one entry per CDR3 protein. The sample consists of approximately 100,000 distinct CDR3 sequences, 3.5% of them appearing once. V was shortened by 0 bases and J by 5 bases, with 14 bases between the two germline ends. This CDR3 is 15 amino acids long. Per the germline V gene, CDR1 is SGHRS and CDR2 is YFSETQ. At least ten counts were recorded for this clonotype. Its antigen is not known. What was sequenced was PBMCs. The receptor was derived from a woman aged 18-29 years with multiple sclerosis. V and J are TRBV5-1 and TRBJ2-5; D gene uncertain. CDR3 residues: CASSLAAPTWETQYF. The CDR3 DNA is TGCGCCAGCAGCTTGGCCGCCCCGACCTGGGAGACCCAGTACTTC.